A single T cell receptor beta chain is shown here with its context. Its antigen is unknown. No much larger clonotype is one base removed from it; base qualities were not supplied. Clipping removes 2 bases from V and 2 bases from J, with 7 as the unmatched junction base count. Taken from the germline V gene, the CDR1 and CDR2 loops are SGHTA and FQGTGA. Spanning cysteine to phenylalanine, the CDR3 consists of 16 amino acids. The kept DNA is CDR3 alone, 48 bases in frame from the first base. Using the deep immunoSEQ assay, multiplex PCR amplified TCR CDR3 regions from genomic DNA. For each cell subset, the extracted genomic DNA was distributed evenly across all wells of several immunoSEQ 96-well plates, and each plate served as one replicate. Each replicate PCR for sorted subsets received about 210 ng genomic DNA, equal to about 30,000 T cell genomes. Purified libraries were quantified with a Qubit 3.0 fluorometer, sized on a Bioanalyzer 2100, and re-quantified with the KAPA Library Quantification kit. Each immunoSEQ 96-well plate was sequenced on its own single-read 150-cycle Illumina NextSeq 550 flow cell. Per the source publication's procedure: Because only junctional sequences without quality scores were contained in the immunoSEQ output, filtering matching that applied to full-length reads could not be performed. To assign V/J genes and CDR3, sequences were annotated against IMGT germline references using PyIR, a Python wrapper for IgBLAST v1.9. Reads were removed for weak V/J assignments (E-value above 1e-6), missing CDR3, stop codons, out-of-frame junctions, or ambiguous translated residues. V3J clonotypes were defined as sequences sharing an identical inferred V gene, J gene, and CDR3 amino acid sequence. The percentage overlap between two repertoires was calculated by dividing the number of shared unique clonotypes by the size of the smaller repertoire. Richness of each repertoire was evaluated using RTK rarefaction, the Chao1 estimator, and Recon v2.1 estimates of unobserved clonotypes. OLGA was used to compute generation probabilities for all TCRbeta clonotypes that the gDNA method yielded from four donors. TCRdb took this table from immuneACCESS and kept in-frame rearrangements with V and J called. Such tables lack part of the clones; where checked against another copy, unresolved V genes explain under half of the gap, and the rest is unexplained. The V and J calls and clone size are taken from that table; D and trimming were inferred from the DNA. Within this sample are under 550,000 clones, with less than 96% of them counted one time only. In total, the top ten clones hold 0.06% of the sample.

These data are taken from a study of shared clonotypes between healthy human individuals (dated by TCRdb to the early 2020s). With respect to the entire study: The cohort included a few men and a couple of women between 18 and 49 years of age. For each donor, CD4 naive and CD4 memory were each run on three plates, CD8 naive on two plates, and CD8 memory on one plate. To estimate repertoire size and how much clonotypes are shared between individuals, the study performed deep sequencing of blood TCR repertoires from a few healthy adults. To increase sequencing depth and limit assay-specific biases, different laboratories used diverse techniques to prepare libraries and sequence TCR repertoires. Each donor's leukapheresis produced roughly between roughly 0.85 and 9.5 billion PBMCs. Broader findings and caveats from the paper: Naive subsets generally had larger estimated clonotype richness than memory subsets. The small number of donors limited the genetic and exposure-history diversity represented. Only blood was sampled, and tissue TCR repertoires likely differ from those in blood. Rarefaction of sorted-subset datasets indicated incomplete sequencing despite the large sequencing depth. Compared with non-shared clonotypes, clonotypes shared by all four sorted-subset donors had higher generation probabilities. Pairwise subsampling indicated that sequencing depth was expected to affect the degree of clonotype sharing among donors. When a handful of donors were compared, the shared fraction of clonotypes was around 5% for naive CD4, 3.5% to 4% for naive CD8, about 2.4% for memory CD4, and approximately 0.4% for memory CD8.

The donors were healthy, HIV-negative adults who had no recently reported acute infections or vaccinations. Only Caucasian adults living in Nashville, Tennessee, USA were represented among the donors. CD4+ T cells were enriched by magnetic negative selection; naive cells were then positively selected on CD45RA, and the negative fraction formed the memory subset. After blood collection by leukapheresis, PBMCs were isolated using Ficoll-Histopaque density gradient centrifugation and then cryopreserved in the vapor phase of liquid nitrogen. Purity and quantity of every magnetically sorted T cell population were checked by analytical flow cytometry. From each sorted fraction, genomic DNA was isolated and quantified by UV absorbance on a Nanodrop 2000c.

This TCR was sampled from a woman younger than 45 in good health. The rearranged segments are TRBV7-3 and TRBJ2-3, with 7 bases in between that match TRBD2. Sequenced: naive CD4+ T cells sorted from blood. Explained via the paper, the cell subset or site label denotes: CD45RA+ positively selected. Read as DNA, the sequence is TGTGCCAGCAGCTTACGCGGGGACTATTTCACAGATACGCAGTATTTT. This is translated as CASSLRGDYFTDTQYF.